The 27 T cell receptor beta chains presented below share a single source sample, sequenced in a study of T cells in Graves' hyperthyroidism and ophthalmopathy. TCR beta CDR3 region amplification was performed from RNA transcripts. HTBI primers were employed in a first-round RT-PCR of the TCR CDR3. TCRdb itself ran the multiplex PCR reads through MiXCR, one entry per CDR3 protein. Of a few hundred thousand distinct CDR3 sequences in the sample, less than 25% were seen once. Sequenced material: blood. These receptors came from a man aged 18 to 29 with Graves' hyperthyroidism.

Comments on this clonotype: This may come from a read error, since a much larger clone is one base off. The chain employs TRBV2 and TRBJ2-2, with 13 nucleotides matching TRBD2. The CDR3 is 16 residues long. CDR1 is SNHLY and CDR2 is FYNNEI in the germline V gene. The CDR3 DNA sequence: TGTGCCAGCAGTGAAATTACTAGCGGGGGGGCCGGGGAGCTGTGTTTT. Its protein product is CASSEITSGGAGELCF.

This clonotype was recorded many times. The rearrangement joins TRBV6-2 or TRBV6-3 to TRBJ1-2; D not resolved. The CDR3 has 18 residues. Germline V gene sequence: CDR1 MNHEY, CDR2 SVGEGT. The V end was cut by 4 bases, the J end by 2 bases, with 23 bases between. CDR3 sequence (DNA): TGTGCCAGCAGTTTAACCCATCTCGACTTCCTTGGGAACTATGGCTACACCTTC. It is translated as CASSLTHLDFLGNYGYTF.

This clonotype was observed many times. V usage is TRBV24-1 and J usage is TRBJ2-7, with D possibly being TRBD1 (5 bases). V dropped 4 bases and J dropped 3 bases, with 12 bases sitting between them. Germline CDR1 reads KGHDR; CDR2 reads SFDVKD. The CDR3 spans 14 residues. The CDR3 DNA is TGTGCCACCAGTGACCCGGACATTAACTACGAGCAGTACTTC. Its translation is CATSDPDINYEQYF.

The chain couples TRBV25-1 to TRBJ2-7, with 7 bases lining up with TRBD2. V lost 5 bases and J lost 2; bases outside the gene matches: 21. The CDR3 consists of 19 residues. Germline assignment: CDR1 MGHDK and CDR2 SYGVNS. CDR3 protein: CASSSSRGIQGGITYEQYF. CDR3 in DNA: TGTGCCAGCAGTTCCTCTCGAGGGATCCAGGGAGGGATCACCTACGAGCAGTACTTC.

The J gene is TRBJ2-7, the V gene TRBV20-1; 7 positions agree with TRBD1. The germline gives CDR1 DFQATT, CDR2 SNEGSKA (reference sequence). V was pared by 3 bases and J by 3 bases, with 11 bases of the junction left unmatched. The CDR3 contains 15 residues. As DNA, the CDR3 is TGCAGTGCTAGCCTCGACAGGGAGAACCGCTACGAGCAGTACTTC. Encoded protein: CSASLDRENRYEQYF.

V gene TRBV12-3 or TRBV12-4 combines with J gene TRBJ1-1; D unresolved. The CDR3 runs 15 residues. The V gene lost 6 bases and the J gene lost 0 bases, with 14 bases spanning the gap. CDR3 bases: TGTGCCAGCAGGGGAGATGAGTCCATGAACACTGAAGCTTTCTTT. Amino acids: CASRGDESMNTEAFF.

This clonotype has ten or more counts. The V gene is TRBV11-2, the J gene TRBJ2-7, with 10 bases matching TRBD1. Trimming removed 5 bases from V and 0 bases from J; junction bases left unmatched: 4. CDR3 size: 15 residues. Germline V gives CDR1 SGHAT, CDR2 FQNNGV. The chain's CDR3 is CASSPGQGDSYEQYF. The CDR3 DNA sequence: TGTGCCAGCAGCCCCGGACAGGGGGACTCCTACGAGCAGTACTTC.

In this sample, this clonotype turned up many times. J is TRBJ1-1 and V is TRBV20-1, with 7 bases fitting TRBD1. In germline, CDR1 is DFQATT, CDR2 SNEGSKA (reference sequence). This CDR3 is 12 amino acids long. V shed 0 bases, J shed 11 bases, and the junction held 6 bases outside the gene matches. The CDR3 spells CSAREGDRKAFF. CDR3 bases: TGCAGTGCTAGAGAGGGGGACAGAAAGGCTTTCTTT.

J is TRBJ1-2 and V is TRBV9; tentative D call: TRBD1 (5 bases). Trimming stripped 0 bases from V and 5 bases from J, with 14 bases between. The germline gives CDR1 SGDLS, CDR2 YYNGEE. CDR3 length: 15 residues. This chain's CDR3 is CASSVGDPKIYGYTF. The DNA of the CDR3 is TGTGCCAGCAGCGTAGGGGACCCGAAGATTTATGGCTACACCTTC.

The table lists this clonotype with many counts. This chain links TRBV4-1 with TRBJ1-1, with D perhaps matching TRBD1 (6 bases). Germline CDR1 reads MGHRA; CDR2 reads YSYEKL. The ends were cut back, 5 bases at V and 1 base at J, with 14 bases in the middle. The CDR3 loop spans 15 amino acids. CDR3 sequence reads: CASSLYSGANTEAFF. The DNA of the CDR3 is TGCGCCAGCAGCTTATACTCGGGGGCGAACACTGAAGCTTTCTTT.

This clonotype has ten or more counts. J is TRBJ2-2 and V is TRBV6-2 or TRBV6-3, with D perhaps matching TRBD1 (6 bases). Trimming pared 4 bases from V and 1 base from J, leaving 10 bases between. From germline, CDR1 is MNHEY and CDR2 SVGEGT. The CDR3 has 15 residues. CDR3 in amino acids: CASSFLTGNTGELFF. CDR3 bases: TGTGCCAGCAGTTTCCTGACAGGGAACACCGGGGAGCTGTTTTTT.

This clonotype was counted many times. J is TRBJ2-7 and V is TRBV6-1; D uncertain. CDR3 length equals 15 residues. CDR1 and CDR2 from the germline V gene are MNHNS and SASEGT. The V end lost 3 bases, the J end lost 4 bases, and 16 bases lay between the germline ends. The CDR3 sequence: CASSEISVLSYEQYF. Written as DNA, the CDR3 is TGTGCCAGCAGTGAGATTTCGGTCCTTAGTTACGAGCAGTACTTC.

This clonotype was seen ten or more times. The rearrangement uses TRBV28 and TRBJ1-5; D is unresolved. The CDR3 has 15 amino acids. V lost 6 bases and J lost 6, with 18 bases in between. Germline V gives CDR1 MDHEN, CDR2 SYDVKM. CDR3 nucleotide sequence: TGTGCCAGCAGCCCCGGCCCCAGAGATGGTCAGCCCCAGCATTTT. Translating it yields CASSPGPRDGQPQHF.

This clonotype was found many times. The chain links TRBV13 to TRBJ2-7, with D unresolved. This CDR3 contains 12 residues. Trimming pared 1 base from V and 2 bases from J, leaving 3 bases between. Germline-derived CDR1 and CDR2 are PRHDT and FYEKMQ (reference sequence). The CDR3 reads CASSLATYEQYF. CDR3 nucleotide sequence: TGTGCCAGCAGCTTAGCGACCTACGAGCAGTACTTC. The whole variable domain, remainder taken from reference TRBV13 and TRBJ2-7, is AAGVIQSPRHLIKEKRETATLKCYPIPRHDTVYWYQQGPGQDPQFLISFYEKMQSDKGSIPDRFSAQQFSDYHSELNMSSLELGDSALYFCASSLATYEQYFGPGTRLTVT.

This clonotype was observed many times. This chain joins TRBV28 and TRBJ1-2; TRBD1 might be the D (6 bases). The CDR3 totals 16 residues. Germline V CDR1 and CDR2: MDHEN, SYDVKM. V gave up 9 bases and J gave up 4 bases, with 24 bases separating them. This CDR3 is CASSGSMGAGRYGYTF. The DNA of the CDR3 is TGTGCCAGTTCAGGCTCGATGGGGGCCGGCCGCTATGGCTACACCTTC.

This clonotype was observed many times. This sequence joins TRBV12-3 or TRBV12-4 and TRBJ2-7, with a possible D match to TRBD2 (6 bases). The CDR3 runs 16 residues. Trimming took off 6 bases at V and 6 bases at J, with 24 bases between the two ends. As DNA, the CDR3 is TGTGCCAGCAGCCTCAGTCGGGTCGGAGGGGCAGGCGAGCAGTACTTC. It is translated as CASSLSRVGGAGEQYF.

This clonotype was counted at least ten times. V gene TRBV20-1 combines with J gene TRBJ2-5; 7 bases fit TRBD2. Looked up from germline, CDR1 is DFQATT and CDR2 is SNEGSKA (reference sequence). Losses at the gene ends were 5 bases for V and 6 bases for J; bases not matched to a gene: 9. The CDR3 sequence is 13 residues long. Here the CDR3 reads CSAGDTSDQTQYF. CDR3 in DNA: TGCAGTGCTGGGGATACTAGCGACCAGACCCAGTACTTC.

This clonotype has at least ten counts. The V and J genes are TRBV12-5 and TRBJ2-7; the D is unclear. This CDR3 has 13 amino acids. Germline V gene sequence: CDR1 LGHNT, CDR2 FRNRAP. Trimming left V 3 bases short and J 1 base short, with 7 bases between. In nucleotides, the CDR3 is TGTGCTAGTGGTTTTGGCAGTTCCTACGAGCAGTACTTC. It translates to CASGFGSSYEQYF.

This clonotype was observed at least ten times. The gene calls are TRBV2 and TRBJ1-6, with D tentatively TRBD1 (5 bases). Trimming stripped 0 bases from V and 7 bases from J, with 10 bases between. The CDR3 runs to 15 residues. Germline assignment: CDR1 SNHLY and CDR2 FYNNEI. CDR3 amino acids: CASSEARGTNSPLHF. The CDR3, as DNA: TGTGCCAGCAGTGAAGCTCGGGGCACCAATTCACCCCTCCACTTT.

This clonotype was observed at least ten times. The genes are TRBV11-2 and TRBJ2-2, with 14 bases identical to TRBD2. In germline, CDR1 is SGHAT, CDR2 FQNNGV. CDR3 length: 16 residues. J lost 8 bases, V lost 5 bases, and 7 bases had no gene match. The CDR3 here is CASSHGLAGGTGELFF. For the CDR3, the DNA is TGTGCCAGCAGCCATGGACTAGCGGGGGGTACGGGGGAGCTGTTTTTT.

This clonotype was counted at least ten times. J is TRBJ2-5 and V is TRBV12-3 or TRBV12-4, with no clear D. V was trimmed by 3 bases and J by 1 base, leaving 0 bases between them. This CDR3 contains 11 residues. CDR3 DNA: TGTGCCAGCAGTTTCCAAGAGACCCAGTACTTC. It translates to CASSFQETQYF.

This clonotype was found once. The rearrangement uses TRBV12-3 or TRBV12-4 and TRBJ1-5; 9 nucleotides line up with TRBD1. CDR3 length equals 16 residues. J gave up 7 bases and V 0 bases, and 7 bases lay outside the gene matches. The CDR3 here is CASSLAWTGVDQPQHF. The CDR3 DNA reads TGTGCCAGCAGTTTAGCGTGGACAGGGGTAGACCAGCCCCAGCATTTT.

Remarks on this clonotype: This may be a read error, as it is one base from a much larger clone. The CDR3 is CISSEAENTEAFF. The DNA of the CDR3 is TGTATCAGCAGTGAAGCGGAGAACACTGAAGCTTTCTTT. The chain carries TRBV6-1 and TRBJ1-1; D remains unclear. CDR3 length: 13 residues. Germline V gene lookup returns CDR1 MNHNS and CDR2 SASEGT.

The genes are TRBV6-4 and TRBJ1-2; no clear D gene. Germline assignment: CDR1 MRHNA and CDR2 SNTAGT. This CDR3 contains 15 residues. V lost 6 bases, J lost 5 bases, and 19 bases lay in between. CDR3 protein: CASRVSSTDYYGYTF. In DNA, the CDR3 is TGTGCCAGCAGAGTGAGTAGCACAGACTATTATGGCTACACCTTC.

This chain joins TRBV20-1 and TRBJ1-2, with D unresolved. Germline V CDR1 and CDR2: DFQATT, SNEGSKA (reference sequence). This CDR3 spans 12 amino acids. Trimming removed 4 bases from V and 2 bases from J, with 8 bases in between. CDR3 sequence (DNA): TGCAGTGCTATGCACGGGAACTATGGCTACACCTTC. Translating it yields CSAMHGNYGYTF.

This clonotype showed up just a few times. The genes are TRBV11-2 and TRBJ2-7; D is possibly TRBD2 (6 bases). V gave up 5 bases and J gave up 1 base, with 15 bases separating them. In germline, CDR1 is SGHAT, CDR2 FQNNGV. The CDR3 covers 15 residues. In DNA, the CDR3 is TGTGCCAGCAGCAGTCGGGACGGACTATCCTACGAGCAGTACTTC. Its protein product is CASSSRDGLSYEQYF. Drawing the rest from reference TRBV11-2 and TRBJ2-7, the complete variable domain is EAGVAQSPRYKIIEKRQSVAFWCNPISGHATLYWYQQILGQGPKLLIQFQNNGVVDDSQLPKDRFSAERLKGVDSTLKIQPAKLEDSAVYLCASSSRDGLSYEQYFGPGTRLTVT.

Many counts were recorded for this clonotype. The CDR3 loop is CASRLNRGLSVEAFF. The CDR3 DNA is TGTGCCAGCAGGCTAAACAGGGGGCTAAGCGTGGAAGCTTTCTTT. The J gene is TRBJ1-1, the V gene TRBV28; 9 positions agree with TRBD1. The CDR3 sequence is 15 residues long. CDR1 and CDR2 from the germline V gene are MDHEN and SYDVKM. Unmatched junction bases numbered 13, after V lost 6 bases and J lost 8 bases.